This T cell receptor beta chain was obtained from a study of T cell repertoires in cytomegalovirus infection. Looking at the study overall: Signatures in public TCR beta sequences pointed to both CMV infection and matching HLA type. Findings of the study overall: In two of eight donors, the top clonotype was HLA-C-restricted CMV-specific.

A single record per CDR3 protein comes from TCRdb applying MiXCR to the reads. The profile shows 350,000 to 450,000 distinct CDR3 sequences, 15% to 20% of them singletons. This CDR3 is built from 17 residues. V lost 5 bases to trimming and J lost 5 bases, with 24 bases between them. Germline CDR1 and CDR2: SEHNR and FQNEAQ (reference sequence). There are a few counts of this clonotype. Its antigen is unidentified. The sequence came from a human donor in good health (CMV status not recorded). Some clones in this sample may be carry-over from other donors' samples. The V call is TRBV7-9, the J call TRBJ1-1; D not certain. Sequences were obtained from PBMCs. The CDR3 protein is CASSTSPLRARTTEAFF. As DNA, the CDR3 is TGTGCCAGCAGCACCTCCCCCCTGCGGGCCCGAACGACTGAAGCTTTCTTT.